Sequencing of this T cell receptor beta chain was carried out in a study of cytomegalovirus exposure and HLA in healthy donors. The ends were cut back, 2 bases at V and 1 base at J, with 9 bases in the middle. Germline CDR1 SGHTA, CDR2 FQGNSA. The CDR3 consists of 14 residues. PCR was performed using 60 Vbeta and 13 Jbeta primers. TCRdb's copy holds only in-frame clones and misses some; the assay was immunoSEQ multiplex PCR. The sample records approximately 80,000 clones, about 60% being singletons. The receptor was derived from a woman aged 40 to 50 in good health and CMV-seropositive. What was sequenced was PBMCs. J is TRBJ2-7 and V is TRBV7-2; D is unclear. The CDR3 region is CASSLWQESYEQYF. CDR3 coding DNA: TGTGCCAGCAGCTTATGGCAGGAATCCTACGAGCAGTACTTC.